Listed below are T cell receptor beta chains from one sample, sequenced in a study of T cells in Graves' hyperthyroidism and ophthalmopathy. Each CDR3 protein gets one entry after TCRdb re-called the multiplex PCR reads with MiXCR. The sample lists some 650,000 distinct CDR3 sequences, roughly a sixth occurring once. The sample taken for sequencing was blood. All receptors derive from a woman in her 40s with Graves' ophthalmopathy. Both conserved end residues are part of each CDR3. The D gene is left open where the match is weak. The listing skips clone size in some rows; elsewhere it reads once, few, many or a size class.

v_gene: TRBV20-1; j_gene: TRBJ1-5; d_gene: .; abundance: few; CDR3nt: TGCAGTGCTAGCGAAGACAAGTATAGCAATCAGCCCCAGCATTTT; CDR3aa: CSASEDKYSNQPQHF
v_gene: TRBV6-1; j_gene: TRBJ2-7; d_gene: .; abundance: few; CDR3nt: TGTGCCAGCAGACCTAAACCGATAGAAACTGTTGTCAGCTACGAGCAGTACTTC; CDR3aa: CASRPKPIETVVSYEQYF
v_gene: TRBV12-3/TRBV12-4; j_gene: TRBJ1-1; d_gene: TRBD1; abundance: .; CDR3nt: TGTGCCAGCAGTTTTATGGGACAGGGGAGGGAAGCTTTCTTT; CDR3aa: CASSFMGQGREAFF
v_gene: TRBV5-1; j_gene: TRBJ2-7; d_gene: .; abundance: many; CDR3nt: TGCGCCAGCGGTCAAGAGGGGGGCCACGAGCAGTACTTC; CDR3aa: CASGQEGGHEQYF
v_gene: TRBV10-3; j_gene: TRBJ2-1; d_gene: .; abundance: .; CDR3nt: TGTGCCATCGCGCCGGCAGGGGGGTATTATGAGCAGTTCTTC; CDR3aa: CAIAPAGGYYEQFF
v_gene: TRBV9; j_gene: TRBJ1-6; d_gene: .; abundance: .; CDR3nt: TGTGCCAGCAGCCTAGGACAGCAGAATTCACCCCTCCACTTT; CDR3aa: CASSLGQQNSPLHF
v_gene: TRBV4-2; j_gene: TRBJ2-5; d_gene: .; abundance: few; CDR3nt: TGTGCCAGCAGCCAGAAGACAGGAAAAGAGACCCAGTACTTC; CDR3aa: CASSQKTGKETQYF
v_gene: TRBV6-1; j_gene: TRBJ1-4; d_gene: .; abundance: .; CDR3nt: TGTGCCAGCAGGGTAGTAACTAATGAAAAACTGTTTTTT; CDR3aa: CASRVVTNEKLFF
v_gene: TRBV6-1; j_gene: TRBJ2-7; d_gene: TRBD2; abundance: many; CDR3nt: TGTGCCAGCAGTGATGGGACGGGACTAGCAGTCGAGCAGTACTTC; CDR3aa: CASSDGTGLAVEQYF
v_gene: TRBV20-1; j_gene: TRBJ2-1; d_gene: .; abundance: many; CDR3nt: TGCAGTGCTAGAGGCGAGCGTCACAATGAGCAGTTCTTC; CDR3aa: CSARGERHNEQFF
v_gene: TRBV5-6; j_gene: TRBJ2-7; d_gene: .; abundance: many; CDR3nt: TGTGCCAGCAGCTCAGCCCTGGGAACAGGCCACTACGAGCAGTACTTC; CDR3aa: CASSSALGTGHYEQYF
v_gene: TRBV11-2; j_gene: TRBJ1-1; d_gene: TRBD1; abundance: many; CDR3nt: TGTGCCAGCAGCCTCCGAGGGGACAGGGGCAGAGCTTTCTTT; CDR3aa: CASSLRGDRGRAFF
v_gene: TRBV28; j_gene: TRBJ1-1; d_gene: TRBD1; abundance: few; CDR3nt: TGTGCCAGCAGTGGAATTCAGGGGGGCACTGAAGCTTTCTTT; CDR3aa: CASSGIQGGTEAFF
v_gene: TRBV5-1; j_gene: TRBJ2-7; d_gene: TRBD2; abundance: few; CDR3nt: TGCGCCAGCAGCTGGGACTATTCCGCCGAGCAGTACTTC; CDR3aa: CASSWDYSAEQYF
v_gene: TRBV12-3/TRBV12-4; j_gene: TRBJ1-2; d_gene: TRBD1; abundance: .; CDR3nt: TGTGCCAGCAGTTTCGGACAGGGGGCTTGGGGCTACACCTTC; CDR3aa: CASSFGQGAWGYTF
v_gene: TRBV27; j_gene: TRBJ2-7; d_gene: TRBD1; abundance: many; CDR3nt: TGTGCCAGCAGTCCGACAGGGCTCGTATACGAGCAGTACTTC; CDR3aa: CASSPTGLVYEQYF
v_gene: TRBV7-8; j_gene: TRBJ1-1; d_gene: .; abundance: many; CDR3nt: TGTGCCAGCAGCCCCGACGCCACTGAAGCTTTCTTT; CDR3aa: CASSPDATEAFF
v_gene: TRBV5-1; j_gene: TRBJ2-7; d_gene: TRBD2; abundance: many; CDR3nt: TGCGCCAGCAGCTTGGCGGGCGGGAGTACGTACGAGCAGTACTTC; CDR3aa: CASSLAGGSTYEQYF
v_gene: TRBV12-3/TRBV12-4; j_gene: TRBJ1-1; d_gene: .; abundance: many; CDR3nt: TGTGCCAGCAGTCCGAGACAGGCCTCGAACACTGAAGCTTTCTTT; CDR3aa: CASSPRQASNTEAFF
v_gene: TRBV28; j_gene: TRBJ2-1; d_gene: .; abundance: many; CDR3nt: TGTGCCAGCAGTACCCTGCTGGTTCTTAGCTCCTACAATGAGCAGTTCTTC; CDR3aa: CASSTLLVLSSYNEQFF
v_gene: TRBV6-2/TRBV6-3; j_gene: TRBJ2-3; d_gene: .; abundance: many; CDR3nt: TGTGCCAGCAGTCCCTCCGGACTGACAGATACGCAGTATTTT; CDR3aa: CASSPSGLTDTQYF
v_gene: TRBV7-8; j_gene: TRBJ2-3; d_gene: TRBD2; abundance: many; CDR3nt: TGTGCCAGCAGCTTAGCGTCAACGGGGGGGGATACGCAGTATTTT; CDR3aa: CASSLASTGGDTQYF
v_gene: TRBV3-1; j_gene: TRBJ2-1; d_gene: .; abundance: many; CDR3nt: TGTGCCAGCAGCCTTTATCAGGTGAATGAGCAGTTCTTC; CDR3aa: CASSLYQVNEQFF
v_gene: TRBV6-2/TRBV6-3; j_gene: TRBJ2-6; d_gene: .; abundance: .; CDR3nt: TGTGCCAGCAGTTACGGCTACGGGGGCAACTCTGGGGCCAACGTCCTGACTTTC; CDR3aa: CASSYGYGGNSGANVLTF
v_gene: TRBV6-2/TRBV6-3; j_gene: TRBJ2-1; d_gene: .; abundance: many; CDR3nt: TGTGCCAGCAGTTACGAAGCGGGCGCCTACAATGAGCAGTTCTTC; CDR3aa: CASSYEAGAYNEQFF
v_gene: TRBV28; j_gene: TRBJ1-2; d_gene: .; abundance: many; CDR3nt: TGTGCCAGCAGTTTAATGCAGGGGATGGGCTACACCTTC; CDR3aa: CASSLMQGMGYTF
v_gene: TRBV30; j_gene: TRBJ2-5; d_gene: .; abundance: .; CDR3nt: TGTGCCTGGAGTGGTGGGAGCCAAGAGACCCAGTACTTC; CDR3aa: CAWSGGSQETQYF
v_gene: TRBV5-1; j_gene: TRBJ2-3; d_gene: TRBD2; abundance: .; CDR3nt: TGCGCCAGCAGCTGGGGACTAGCGGGGGGCACAGATACGCAGTATTTT; CDR3aa: CASSWGLAGGTDTQYF
v_gene: TRBV20-1; j_gene: TRBJ1-1; d_gene: .; abundance: .; CDR3nt: TGCAGTGCTAGACCGGGGGGGAACACTGAAGCTTTCTTT; CDR3aa: CSARPGGNTEAFF